This T cell receptor (beta chain) was sequenced during a study of T cell changes during pregnancy in multiple sclerosis. The V gene's germline CDR1 is LNHDA and CDR2 SQIVND (reference sequence). Between the trimmed V and J ends, which lost 7 bases and 2 bases, there was a span of 6 bases. This CDR3 comprises 12 residues. Using immunoSEQ multiplex PCR, the repertoire was profiled, and TCRdb retains in-frame clones only, with some absent. The sample carries about 100,000 clones, around 93% recorded once. The specimen was peripheral blood, collected before pregnancy. V is TRBV19 and J is TRBJ1-5; D uncertain. The source of this sequence is a female donor with multiple sclerosis, enrolled in a pregnancy study. CDR3 residues: CASKEGNQPQHF. CDR3 nucleotide sequence: TGTGCCAGTAAGGAGGGCAATCAGCCCCAGCATTTT.